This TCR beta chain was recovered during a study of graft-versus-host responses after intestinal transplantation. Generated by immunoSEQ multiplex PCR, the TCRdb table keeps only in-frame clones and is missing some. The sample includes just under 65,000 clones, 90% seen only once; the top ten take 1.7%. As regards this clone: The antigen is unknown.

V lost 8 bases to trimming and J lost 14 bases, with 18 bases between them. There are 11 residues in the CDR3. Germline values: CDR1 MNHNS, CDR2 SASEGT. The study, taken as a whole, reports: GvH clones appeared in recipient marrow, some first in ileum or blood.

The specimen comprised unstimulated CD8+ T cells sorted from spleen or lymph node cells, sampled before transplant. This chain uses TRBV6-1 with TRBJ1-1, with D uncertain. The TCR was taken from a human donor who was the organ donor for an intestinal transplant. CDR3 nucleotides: TGTGCCAGCCAGTGGTCGAAGAGGTGCTTCTTT. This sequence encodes CASQWSKRCFF.